The 24 T cell receptor beta chains below come from one sample, sequenced in a study of T cells in localized non-small cell lung cancer (dated by TCRdb to about 2020). The method behind the library was the immunoSEQ multiplex PCR assay. Imported from immuneACCESS, the table was reduced by TCRdb to in-frame sequences with V and J called. These copies leave out some clones; in studies compared against another copy, an unresolved V gene accounts for under half, and the cause of the remainder is not known. The sample table records roughly 36,000 clones; 91% of these occur just once. Together, the top ten hold approximately 5% of the sample. Sample: PBMCs, taken before any cancer treatment. All receptors derive from a man aged 35 to 69 with stage II lung adenocarcinoma.

The chain employs TRBV7-9 and TRBJ2-7; TRBD1 is a possible D gene (5 bases). Germline V CDR1 and CDR2: SEHNR, FQNEAQ (reference sequence). This CDR3 has 16 residues. Trimming removed 6 bases from V and 2 bases from J, with 20 bases in between. The CDR3 DNA sequence: TGTGCCAGCAGTCTCACCTCAGGGTCTCCACCCTACGAGCAGTACTTC. It yields the protein CASSLTSGSPPYEQYF.

The chain links TRBV7-9 to TRBJ2-2; maybe TRBD1 (5 bases). Germline V gene lookup returns CDR1 SEHNR and CDR2 FQNEAQ (reference sequence). The CDR3 extends over 15 amino acids. Trimming took off 2 bases at V and 4 bases at J, with 11 bases between the two ends. The CDR3 here is CASSLQQGVTGELFF. The DNA for the CDR3 is TGTGCCAGCAGCTTACAGCAGGGTGTCACCGGGGAGCTGTTTTTT.

In the case of this clone: A much larger clone differs from this one at a single base, so this may be a read error. The same CDR3 arises from other DNA sequences in this sample as well. This sequence joins TRBV19 and TRBJ2-1, with 10 bases aligning to TRBD1. The CDR3 extends over 15 amino acids. Per germline, CDR1 LNHDA and CDR2 SQIVND (reference sequence). The CDR3 reads CASSPDRGAYNEQFF. The CDR3 nucleotides are TGTGCCAGTAGCCCGGACAGGGGGGCCTACAATGAGCAATTCTTC. Filled out from reference TRBV19 and TRBJ2-1, the complete variable domain reads DGGITQSPKYLFRKEGQNVTLSCEQNLNHDAMYWYRQDPGQGLRLIYYSQIVNDFQKGDIAEGYSVSREKKESFPLTVTSAQKNPTAFYLCASSPDRGAYNEQFFGPGTRLTVL.

This chain links TRBV10-1 with TRBJ2-3, with D possibly matching TRBD1 (6 bases). This CDR3 region has 14 residues. Between the trimmed V and J ends, which lost 4 bases and 4 bases, there was a span of 12 bases. Germline V gene sequence: CDR1 WNHNN, CDR2 SYGVQD (reference sequence). CDR3 DNA sequence: TGCGCCAGCAGTGTAACCAGGGGCTCAGATACGCAGTATTTT. Its translation is CASSVTRGSDTQYF.

V usage is TRBV28 and J usage is TRBJ2-5, with 11 bases identical to TRBD2. This CDR3 has 16 amino acids. The V gene's germline CDR1 is MDHEN and CDR2 SYDVKM. Germline trimming cut 4 bases from V and 2 bases from J; bases unmatched to any gene: 6. For the CDR3, the DNA is TGTGCCAGCAGTTCTGGACTAGCGGGCCTACAAGAGACCCAGTACTTC. It is translated as CASSSGLAGLQETQYF.

The chain combines TRBV5-1 with TRBJ2-2; 9 bases map to TRBD2. The CDR3 extends over 18 amino acids. Per the germline V gene, CDR1 is SGHRS and CDR2 is YFSETQ. V trimming: 0 bases; J trimming: 1 base; junction bases outside the gene matches: 7. CDR3 bases: TGCGCCAGCAGCTTGGGTCTAGCGGGAAGAGAGAACACCGGGGAGCTGTTTTTT. Encoded protein: CASSLGLAGRENTGELFF.

This clone occurred once. The V gene is TRBV27, the J gene TRBJ2-3, with 8 nucleotides matching TRBD1. From germline, CDR1 is MNHEY and CDR2 SMNVEV (reference sequence). This CDR3 comprises 17 residues. With 8 bases clipped from V and 1 base from J, the junction kept 14 bases outside the gene matches. For the CDR3, the DNA is TGTGCCAGCTCTTATCAGGGGGCCTCTGGAGGCACAGATACGCAGTATTTT. Its protein is CASSYQGASGGTDTQYF.

Notes on this clone: Germline and junction disagree at one end, which may indicate a read error. V usage is TRBV6-1 and J usage is TRBJ2-7, with TRBD1 matching over 7 bases. This CDR3 has 14 amino acids. CDR1 is MNHNS and CDR2 is SASEGT in the germline V gene. For the CDR3, the DNA is TGTGCCAGCAGTGAACCAGGACAGGTATACGGGCAGTACTTC. Translating gives CASSEPGQVYGQYF.

This clone has only one observation. The chain combines TRBV6-5 with TRBJ2-7, with TRBD1 identical over 7 bases. The germline CDR1 and CDR2 sequences are MNHEY and SVGAGI. The CDR3 length is 14 residues. J was trimmed by 2 bases and V by 6 bases; bases with no gene match: 7. CDR3 loop: CASRGSGGAYEQYF. Written as DNA, the CDR3 is TGTGCCAGCAGAGGGTCAGGGGGAGCCTACGAGCAGTACTTC.

The V and J genes are TRBV19 and TRBJ1-5; weak D call: TRBD1 (5 bases). The CDR3 runs 12 residues. The germline V and J ends were trimmed by 7 bases and 6 bases, with 10 bases remaining between them. From germline, CDR1 is LNHDA and CDR2 SQIVND (reference sequence). The CDR3 region has the DNA TGTGCCAGTACCGCAGGGAGTCAGCCCCAGCATTTT. Translated, it gives CASTAGSQPQHF. Full variable domain (remainder filled in from reference TRBV19 and TRBJ1-5): DGGITQSPKYLFRKEGQNVTLSCEQNLNHDAMYWYRQDPGQGLRLIYYSQIVNDFQKGDIAEGYSVSREKKESFPLTVTSAQKNPTAFYLCASTAGSQPQHFGDGTRLSIL.

This clone was seen a few times. The CDR3 is CATSRDPGGHTGELFF. CDR3 coding DNA: TGTGCCACCAGCAGAGATCCGGGGGGCCACACCGGGGAGCTGTTTTTT. This sequence joins TRBV15 and TRBJ2-2; D is perhaps TRBD2 (7 bases). The germline V gene encodes CDR1 LNHNV and CDR2 YYDKDF (reference sequence). The V end was cut by 0 bases, the J end by 3 bases, with 11 bases between. CDR3 length equals 16 residues.

The chain links TRBV5-1 to TRBJ2-5, with D possibly being TRBD1 or TRBD2 (5 bases each). The CDR3 has 16 amino acids. CDR1 and CDR2 (germline): SGHRS, YFSETQ. V shed 2 bases and J shed 2 bases, with 16 bases lying between them. The DNA of the CDR3 is TGCGCCAGCAGCTTCGGGACGATGGTAGGGCAAGAGACCCAGTACTTC. Translating it yields CASSFGTMVGQETQYF.

The chain is built from TRBV2 and TRBJ2-7; the match to TRBD2 covers 7 bases. Per the germline V gene, CDR1 is SNHLY and CDR2 is FYNNEI. The CDR3 has 16 amino acids. The trim removed 3 bases at V and 1 base at J, leaving 9 bases unmatched. CDR3 in DNA: TGTGCCAGCAGTGACCTAGCGTGGGGGGGATCCTACGAGCAGTACTTC. Its translation: CASSDLAWGGSYEQYF.

The rearrangement uses TRBV2 and TRBJ2-2; 8 bases are shared with TRBD1. Germline CDR1 reads SNHLY; CDR2 reads FYNNEI. The CDR3 covers 14 residues. J was trimmed by 1 base and V by 6 bases; bases with no gene match: 1. The CDR3 loop is CASSDRGNTGELFF. The CDR3 DNA follows: TGTGCCAGCAGCGACAGGGGGAACACCGGGGAGCTGTTTTTT.

CDR3 sequence (DNA): TGTGCCAGCAGCTTAGGGAGGGGGACCCAGCCCCAGCATTTT. The encoded protein is CASSLGRGTQPQHF. The chain carries TRBV7-8 and TRBJ1-5; TRBD1 is a possible D gene (6 bases). V was pared by 1 base and J by 7 bases, with 11 bases between. The length of the CDR3 is 14 residues. Germline V CDR1 and CDR2: SGHVS, FQNEAQ.

The J gene is TRBJ1-2, the V gene TRBV5-8, with unresolved D. The CDR3 loop spans 15 amino acids. Germline CDR1 and CDR2: SGHTS and YDEGEE. V was shortened by 4 bases and J by 2 bases, with 15 bases between the two germline ends. In DNA, the CDR3 is TGTGCCAGCAGCCTCCCCGAGGGAGGAAACTATGGCTACACCTTC. Translating it yields CASSLPEGGNYGYTF.

The chain links TRBV2 to TRBJ1-5; 8 positions match TRBD1. Per the germline V gene, CDR1 is SNHLY and CDR2 is FYNNEI. The CDR3 extends over 17 amino acids. Trimming cost V 2 bases and J 3 bases; bases outside gene matches: 9. CDR3 residues: CASSEWAGGGHNQPQHF. In DNA, the CDR3 is TGTGCCAGCAGTGAATGGGCAGGGGGCGGTCACAATCAGCCCCAGCATTTT.

The chain is built from TRBV27 and TRBJ2-1; 11 positions agree with TRBD2. The CDR3 length is 20 residues. The V and J ends lost 2 bases and 8 bases, in that order; junction bases with no gene match: 20. Germline CDR1 and CDR2: MNHEY and SMNVEV (reference sequence). DNA for the CDR3: TGTGCCAGCAGTTTAGTCCTAGCGGGAGGTACCACGGGATCAATGTATGAGCAGTTCTTC. Amino acid sequence: CASSLVLAGGTTGSMYEQFF.

The rearrangement joins TRBV14 to TRBJ2-6; a weak D match, TRBD1 (6 bases). V lost 4 bases and J 0 bases, leaving 13 bases between the germline ends. Germline-derived CDR1 and CDR2 are SGHDN and FVKESK. The CDR3 is 17 amino acids. The CDR3 coding sequence is TGTGCCAGCAGCCGGACAGAATTATTCTCTGGGGCCAACGTCCTGACTTTC. It translates to CASSRTELFSGANVLTF.

The chain combines TRBV28 with TRBJ2-6; TRBD1 might be the D (6 bases). CDR3 length: 17 residues. V was pared by 6 bases and J by 0 bases, with 15 bases between. Germline CDR1 and CDR2: MDHEN and SYDVKM. The CDR3 is CASRGPADSSGANVLTF. In DNA form, the CDR3 reads TGTGCCAGCAGAGGGCCCGCGGACAGCTCTGGGGCCAACGTCCTGACTTTC.

The gene calls are TRBV19 and TRBJ1-1; D is possibly TRBD1 (5 bases). This CDR3 contains 14 residues. Germline CDR1 reads LNHDA; CDR2 reads SQIVND (reference sequence). V was shortened by 0 bases and J by 5 bases, with 10 bases between the two germline ends. CDR3 loop: CASSIEGRETEAFF. Written as DNA, the CDR3 is TGTGCCAGTAGTATAGAGGGCAGGGAGACTGAAGCTTTCTTT. Supplemented by reference TRBV19 and TRBJ1-1, the full variable domain reads DGGITQSPKYLFRKEGQNVTLSCEQNLNHDAMYWYRQDPGQGLRLIYYSQIVNDFQKGDIAEGYSVSREKKESFPLTVTSAQKNPTAFYLCASSIEGRETEAFFGQGTRLTVV.

This clone has a handful of counts. V and J are TRBV5-1 and TRBJ2-7; 11 nucleotides align to TRBD2. Germline values: CDR1 SGHRS, CDR2 YFSETQ. The V and J ends lost 3 bases and 11 bases, in that order; junction bases with no gene match: 10. CDR3 length: 14 residues. CDR3 bases: TGCGCCAGCAGCTCAGAGCCGGGACTAGCGGTGGAGTACTTC. This sequence encodes CASSSEPGLAVEYF.

The gene calls are TRBV2 and TRBJ1-1, with 7 bases that match TRBD1. This CDR3 region has 12 residues. The V and J ends lost 9 bases and 5 bases, in that order; junction bases with no gene match: 6. Germline V gene lookup returns CDR1 SNHLY and CDR2 FYNNEI. CDR3 DNA sequence: TGTGCCAGTACGAGGGGGCGTACTGAAGCTTTCTTT. Its protein product is CASTRGRTEAFF.

Here the CDR3 DNA reads TGTGCCAGCTCATTCCTTAAGGAGACACCCTACGAGCAGTACTTC. Its translation: CASSFLKETPYEQYF. The V and J genes are TRBV18 and TRBJ2-7; D remains ambiguous. The CDR3 runs to 15 residues. Germline loops: CDR1 KGHSH, CDR2 LQKENI. Trimming cost V 5 bases and J 2 bases, with 16 bases left between them. The full variable domain, completed using reference TRBV18 and TRBJ2-7, is NAGVMQNPRHLVRRRGQEARLRCSPMKGHSHVYWYRQLPEEGLKFMVYLQKENIIDESGMPKERFSAEFPKEGPSILRIQQVVRGDSAAYFCASSFLKETPYEQYFGPGTRLTVT.